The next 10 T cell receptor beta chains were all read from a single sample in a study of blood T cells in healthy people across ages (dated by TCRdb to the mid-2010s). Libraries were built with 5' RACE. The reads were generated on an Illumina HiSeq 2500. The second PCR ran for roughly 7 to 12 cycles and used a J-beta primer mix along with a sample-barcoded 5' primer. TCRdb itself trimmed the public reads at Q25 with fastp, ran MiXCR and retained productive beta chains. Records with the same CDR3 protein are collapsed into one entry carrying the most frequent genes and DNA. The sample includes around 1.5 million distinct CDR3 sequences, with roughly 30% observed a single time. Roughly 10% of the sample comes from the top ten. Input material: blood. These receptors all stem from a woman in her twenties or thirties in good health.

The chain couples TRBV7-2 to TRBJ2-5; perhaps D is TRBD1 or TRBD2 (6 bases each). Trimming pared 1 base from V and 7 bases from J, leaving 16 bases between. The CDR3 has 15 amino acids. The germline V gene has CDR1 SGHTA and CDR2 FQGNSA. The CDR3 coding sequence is TGTGCCAGCAGCTTAGAGACAAGGGGGGTAGGGACCCAGTACTTC. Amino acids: CASSLETRGVGTQYF.

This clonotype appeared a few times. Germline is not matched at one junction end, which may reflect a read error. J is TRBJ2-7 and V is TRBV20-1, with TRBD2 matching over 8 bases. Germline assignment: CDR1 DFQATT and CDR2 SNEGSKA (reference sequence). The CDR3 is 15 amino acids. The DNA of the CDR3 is TGCAATGCTAGCCCTAGCGGGTCTAGCTCCTACGAGCAGTACTTC. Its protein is CNASPSGSSSYEQYF.

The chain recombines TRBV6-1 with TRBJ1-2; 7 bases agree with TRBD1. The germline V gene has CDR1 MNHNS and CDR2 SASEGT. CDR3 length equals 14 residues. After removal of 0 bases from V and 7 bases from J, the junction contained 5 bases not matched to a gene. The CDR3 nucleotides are TGTGCCAGCAGTGAAGCCAGCAGGGGGGTTGGCTACACCTTC. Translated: CASSEASRGVGYTF.

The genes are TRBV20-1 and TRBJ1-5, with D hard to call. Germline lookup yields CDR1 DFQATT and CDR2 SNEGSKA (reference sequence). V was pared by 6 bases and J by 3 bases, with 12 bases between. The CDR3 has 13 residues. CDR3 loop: CSARIGPNQPQHF. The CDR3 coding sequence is TGCAGTGCCAGAATTGGACCCAATCAGCCCCAGCATTTT.

This chain's CDR3 is CASSLQGTEGYEQYF. Written as DNA, the CDR3 is TGTGCCAGCAGTTTACAGGGGACAGAAGGCTACGAGCAGTACTTC. V and J are TRBV28 and TRBJ2-7; 7 positions agree with TRBD1. Germline CDR1 is MDHEN and CDR2 is SYDVKM. The CDR3 extends over 15 amino acids. The V segment lost 2 bases and the J segment 3 bases; nucleotides outside the gene matches: 7.

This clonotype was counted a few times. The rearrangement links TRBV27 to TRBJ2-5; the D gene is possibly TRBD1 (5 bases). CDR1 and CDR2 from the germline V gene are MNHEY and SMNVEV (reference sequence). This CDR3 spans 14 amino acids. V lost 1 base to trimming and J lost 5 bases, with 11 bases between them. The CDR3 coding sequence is TGTGCCAGCAGTTTATTAGGGGATTTGGAGACCCAGTACTTC. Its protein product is CASSLLGDLETQYF.

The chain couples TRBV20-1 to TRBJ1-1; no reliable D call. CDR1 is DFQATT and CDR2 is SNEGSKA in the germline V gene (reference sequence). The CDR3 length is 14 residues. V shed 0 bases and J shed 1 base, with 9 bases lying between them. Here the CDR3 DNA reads TGCAGTGCTAGAGATCCCCAGACGAACACTGAAGCTTTCTTT. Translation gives CSARDPQTNTEAFF.

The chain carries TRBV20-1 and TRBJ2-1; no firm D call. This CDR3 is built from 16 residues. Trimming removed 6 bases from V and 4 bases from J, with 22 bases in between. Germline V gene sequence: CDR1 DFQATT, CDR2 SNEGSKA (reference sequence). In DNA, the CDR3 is TGCAGTGCCGACGTATCAGCTGCAGGCGAATACAATGAGCAGTTCTTC. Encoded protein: CSADVSAAGEYNEQFF.

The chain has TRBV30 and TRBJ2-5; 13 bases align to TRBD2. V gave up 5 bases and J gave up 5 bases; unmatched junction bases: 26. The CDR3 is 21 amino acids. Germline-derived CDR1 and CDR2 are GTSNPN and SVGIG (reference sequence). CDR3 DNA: TGTGCCTGGGATTCATTGGGACTAGCGGGGACCCGGCTGGGCGATCAGGAGACCCAGTACTTC. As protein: CAWDSLGLAGTRLGDQETQYF. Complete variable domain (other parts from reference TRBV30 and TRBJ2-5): SQTIHQWPATLVQPVGSPLSLECTVEGTSNPNLYWYRQAAGRGLQLLFYSVGIGQISSEVPQNLSASRPQDRQFILSSKKLLLSDSGFYLCAWDSLGLAGTRLGDQETQYFGPGTRLLVL.

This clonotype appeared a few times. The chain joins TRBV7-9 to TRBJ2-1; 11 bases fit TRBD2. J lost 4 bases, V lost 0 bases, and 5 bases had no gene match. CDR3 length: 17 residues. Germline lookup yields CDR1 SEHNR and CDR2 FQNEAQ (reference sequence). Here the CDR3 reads CASSLAGGLADYNEQFF. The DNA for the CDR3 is TGTGCCAGCAGCTTAGCGGGGGGACTAGCGGATTACAATGAGCAGTTCTTC.